The 32 T cell receptor beta chains presented below share a single source sample, sequenced in a study of identical twins' blood T cells. TCRdb reprocessed the 5' RACE reads via MiXCR and lists one record per CDR3 protein. Here the sample spans approximately 1,300 distinct CDR3 sequences, approximately 75% being singletons. Sequenced: PBMCs. The receptors were sampled from a woman aged 18 to 55 in good health.

Note on this clonotype: A junction boundary mismatches the germline segment, possibly from a read error. The chain joins TRBV7-7 to TRBJ1-3; D is unclear. From germline, CDR1 is SSHAT and CDR2 FNYEAQ (reference sequence). This CDR3 has 13 residues. The CDR3 sequence: CASSLFVGNTIYF. CDR3 in DNA: TGTGCTAGCAGCTTGTTCGTGGGAAACACCATATATTTT.

This rearrangement joins TRBV11-2 to TRBJ1-1; D uncertain. Looked up from germline, CDR1 is SGHAT and CDR2 is FQNNGV. The CDR3 spans 13 residues. Trimming stripped 3 bases from V and 6 bases from J, with 11 bases between. The DNA of the CDR3 is TGTGCCAGCAGCTTCTTTCTTAACGCTGAAGCTTTCTTT. The encoded protein is CASSFFLNAEAFF.

The J gene is TRBJ1-5, the V gene TRBV30; D gene unclear. The CDR3 contains 15 residues. Per the germline V gene, CDR1 is GTSNPN and CDR2 is SVGIG (reference sequence). The V and J ends lost 3 bases and 1 base respectively, with 13 bases between them. CDR3 bases: TGTGCCTGGAGATTGCACGGCAGGAGCAATCAGCCCCAGCATTTT. It specifies CAWRLHGRSNQPQHF.

Judged by abundance, this clonotype is large. J is TRBJ2-7 and V is TRBV7-2, with D unresolved. The germline V gene encodes CDR1 SGHTA and CDR2 FQGNSA. Trimming stripped 2 bases from V and 4 bases from J, with 0 bases between. This CDR3 contains 10 residues. CDR3 loop: CASSLYEQYF. Written as DNA, the CDR3 is TGTGCCAGCAGCTTATACGAGCAGTACTTC.

The chain combines TRBV6-2 or TRBV6-3 with TRBJ1-1; possibly TRBD1 for D (5 bases). Germline V gene lookup returns CDR1 MNHEY and CDR2 SVGEGT. CDR3 size: 15 residues. Trimming cost V 2 bases and J 4 bases, with 14 bases left between them. The CDR3 sequence: CASSYGHPQTTEAFF. CDR3 DNA sequence: TGTGCCAGCAGTTACGGACACCCCCAGACCACTGAAGCTTTCTTT.

This clonotype was observed a handful of times. The chain couples TRBV6-1 to TRBJ1-5, with D unresolved. CDR1 is MNHNS and CDR2 is SASEGT in the germline V gene. The CDR3 covers 14 residues. V was trimmed by 7 bases and J by 2 bases, leaving 12 bases between them. The CDR3 reads CASTTLFGNQPQHF. CDR3 DNA sequence: TGTGCCAGCACCACCCTTTTTGGCAATCAGCCCCAGCATTTT.

The gene calls are TRBV6-1 and TRBJ1-1, with TRBD1 as a possible D gene (5 bases). This CDR3 has 14 residues. Trimming cost V 5 bases and J 4 bases, with 14 bases left between them. Germline V CDR1 and CDR2: MNHNS, SASEGT. In DNA form, the CDR3 reads TGTGCCAGCAGTCAAGGGGCCCTGAGCACTGAAGCTTTCTTT. This gives the protein CASSQGALSTEAFF.

J is TRBJ1-5 and V is TRBV12-3 or TRBV12-4, with 11 bases that match TRBD1. The CDR3 has 15 amino acids. V lost 5 bases, J lost 4 bases, and 4 bases stayed unmatched. The CDR3 bases are TGTGCCAGCAGTCGGGACAGGGGGGCTAATCAGCCCCAGCATTTT. Translating gives CASSRDRGANQPQHF.

The chain employs TRBV6-1 and TRBJ2-1; tentative D call: TRBD1 (6 bases). V shed 5 bases and J shed 5 bases, with 19 bases lying between them. Germline V CDR1 and CDR2: MNHNS, SASEGT. This CDR3 comprises 16 residues. In nucleotides, the CDR3 is TGTGCCAGCAGTAGAACCACAGGGCTCAACAACAATGAGCAGTTCTTC. Translation: CASSRTTGLNNNEQFF.

J is TRBJ2-6 and V is TRBV7-3, with unresolved D. This CDR3 region has 16 residues. The V and J ends lost 3 bases and 1 base respectively, with 10 bases between them. The germline gives CDR1 SGHTA, CDR2 FQGTGA. This CDR3 reads CASSFDQTSGANVLTF. The CDR3 DNA reads TGTGCCAGCAGCTTCGACCAGACTTCTGGGGCCAACGTCCTGACTTTC.

The chain is built from TRBV2 and TRBJ1-6; 10 bases line up with TRBD1. J lost 9 bases, V lost 6 bases, and 5 bases had no gene match. This CDR3 is built from 14 residues. Germline CDR1 is SNHLY and CDR2 is FYNNEI. The CDR3 reads CASRGTGESSPLHF. CDR3 sequence (DNA): TGTGCCAGCAGAGGGACAGGGGAGAGTTCACCCCTCCACTTT.

The chain carries TRBV6-2 or TRBV6-3 and TRBJ1-1; TRBD1 matches at 10 bases. The CDR3 runs to 18 residues. Germline V gene lookup returns CDR1 MNHEY and CDR2 SVGEGT. Trimming took 2 bases from V and 0 from J; bases not matched to a gene: 9. CDR3 amino acids: CASSYIGTGAPMNTEAFF. The DNA of the CDR3 is TGTGCCAGCAGTTACATAGGGACAGGGGCCCCGATGAACACTGAAGCTTTCTTT.

Of note for this clonotype: At one of its ends the junction is not consistent with the germline gene, which may arise from a read error. This chain uses TRBV7-7 with TRBJ2-7, with D possibly being TRBD1 or TRBD2 (5 bases each). The germline V gene encodes CDR1 SSHAT and CDR2 FNYEAQ (reference sequence). The CDR3 has 15 residues. The CDR3 coding sequence is TGTGCTAGCAGCCCCGGAACGGGACCAGGTTACGAGCAGTACTTC. Translation gives CASSPGTGPGYEQYF.

This chain connects TRBV7-6 to TRBJ1-4, with D tentatively TRBD1 (6 bases). Trimming removed 0 bases at V and 5 bases at J, with 10 bases between. The CDR3 is 15 residues long. Per the germline V gene, CDR1 is SGHVS and CDR2 is FNYEAQ. The DNA for the CDR3 is TGTGCCAGCAGCTTAGCGGGGGGCAGGAATGAAAAACTGTTTTTT. This translates into CASSLAGGRNEKLFF.

The chain uses TRBV6-2 or TRBV6-3 and TRBJ1-1; D is perhaps TRBD1 (5 bases). The CDR3 spans 14 residues. The V end lost 8 bases, the J end lost 6 bases, and 19 bases lay between the germline ends. The germline V gene has CDR1 MNHEY and CDR2 SVGEGT. The CDR3 sequence is CASAGVGTSSEAFF. CDR3 bases: TGTGCCAGCGCCGGGGTAGGGACCTCTTCTGAAGCTTTCTTT.

This chain joins TRBV5-6 and TRBJ1-5, with D unclear. Trimming stripped 4 bases from V and 5 bases from J, with 7 bases between. This CDR3 comprises 12 residues. In germline, CDR1 is SGHDT, CDR2 YYEEEE. CDR3: CASSRQDQPQHF. For the CDR3, the DNA is TGTGCCAGCAGCCGGCAGGATCAGCCCCAGCATTTT.

The genes are TRBV5-4 and TRBJ1-1; D is ambiguous. Per germline, CDR1 SGHNT and CDR2 YYREEE (reference sequence). The CDR3 runs 11 residues. The V end lost 4 bases, the J end lost 5 bases, and 6 bases lay between the germline ends. The CDR3 nucleotides read TGTGCCAGCAGCAGGGAAACTGAAGCTTTCTTT. This encodes CASSRETEAFF.

V gene TRBV6-5 combines with J gene TRBJ1-6; D may be TRBD1 (5 bases). The CDR3 has 16 amino acids. Germline CDR1 and CDR2: MNHEY and SVGAGI. Trimming pared 4 bases from V and 7 bases from J, leaving 17 bases between. The DNA of the CDR3 is TGTGCCAGCAGTTCATGGCCGGGAACAGGAAATTCACCCCTCCACTTT. Its translation is CASSSWPGTGNSPLHF.

V is TRBV6-2 or TRBV6-3 and J is TRBJ1-1; D perhaps matches TRBD1 (5 bases). CDR1 MNHEY and CDR2 SVGEGT come from the germline V gene. Trimming took 7 bases from V and 4 from J, leaving 16 bases between them. The CDR3 is 14 residues long. CDR3 nucleotide sequence: TGTGCCAGCACCGGCAGGGTACCCATCACTGAAGCTTTCTTT. It is translated as CASTGRVPITEAFF.

This clonotype turned up a few times. This chain uses TRBV10-1 with TRBJ1-5; 8 bases are shared with TRBD1. J was trimmed by 5 bases and V by 6 bases; bases with no gene match: 24. Per the germline V gene, CDR1 is WNHNN and CDR2 is SYGVQD (reference sequence). This CDR3 region has 20 residues. The CDR3 loop reads CASSHANPPGSDRADQPQHF. The CDR3 DNA follows: TGCGCCAGCAGCCACGCCAACCCACCAGGCTCGGACAGGGCGGATCAGCCCCAGCATTTT.

The chain couples TRBV6-5 to TRBJ1-1, with D perhaps TRBD1 (6 bases). CDR3 length equals 15 residues. Germline lookup yields CDR1 MNHEY and CDR2 SVGAGI. The ends were cut back, 4 bases at V and 5 bases at J, with 17 bases in the middle. This CDR3 is CASSWDIIIGTEAFF. CDR3 nucleotides: TGTGCCAGCAGTTGGGACATTATCATAGGGACTGAAGCTTTCTTT.

The rearrangement links TRBV10-1 to TRBJ1-5, with TRBD1 matching over 9 bases. This CDR3 has 18 amino acids. Germline trimming cut 5 bases from V and 4 bases from J; bases unmatched to any gene: 15. Looked up from germline, CDR1 is WNHNN and CDR2 is SYGVQD (reference sequence). This CDR3 reads CASSTGELQGAFNQPQHF. The CDR3 DNA reads TGCGCCAGCAGTACGGGGGAGCTACAGGGGGCGTTTAATCAGCCCCAGCATTTT.

The CDR3 loop reads CASSPEGEKLFF. DNA of the CDR3: TGTGCCAGCAGCCCGGAGGGGGAAAAACTGTTTTTT. J is TRBJ1-4 and V is TRBV7-6, with D possibly matching TRBD1 (5 bases). The CDR3 covers 12 residues. Trimming pared 5 bases from V and 8 bases from J, leaving 9 bases between. Germline CDR1 and CDR2: SGHVS and FNYEAQ.

The rearrangement uses TRBV10-2 and TRBJ1-1; no firm D call. The CDR3 is 12 residues long. Germline-derived CDR1 and CDR2 are WSHSY and SAAADI. V dropped 2 bases and J dropped 10 bases, with 11 bases sitting between them. The CDR3 protein is CASSEADGGAFF. CDR3 in DNA: TGCGCCAGCAGTGAGGCCGACGGTGGAGCTTTCTTT.

The rearrangement uses TRBV5-1 and TRBJ2-2; 7 nucleotides align to TRBD1. V gave up 4 bases and J gave up 2 bases; unmatched junction bases: 8. The CDR3 has 16 residues. Germline CDR1 SGHRS, CDR2 YFSETQ. The CDR3 loop is CASSPGQLLNTGELFF. The CDR3 nucleotides are TGCGCCAGCAGCCCGGGACAGCTGCTTAACACCGGGGAGCTGTTTTTT.

The V call is TRBV12-3 or TRBV12-4, the J call TRBJ1-4, with D unresolved. This CDR3 spans 12 amino acids. The V gene lost 5 bases and the J gene lost 7 bases, with 8 bases spanning the gap. Here the CDR3 DNA reads TGTGCCAGCAGTACTCGGAGTGAAAAACTGTTTTTT. Its translation: CASSTRSEKLFF.

V gene TRBV11-1 combines with J gene TRBJ1-2, with 7 nucleotides matching TRBD1. Per germline, CDR1 SGHAT and CDR2 FQDESV (reference sequence). V shed 4 bases and J 9 bases; nucleotides not matched to a gene: 11. The CDR3 has 14 amino acids. CDR3 coding DNA: TGTGCCAGCAGCTACGCCTCAGGGGGGGTGAGCTACACCTTC. Residues: CASSYASGGVSYTF.

This clonotype has more than one count but fewer than ten. The chain links TRBV6-1 to TRBJ1-2, with 7 bases matching TRBD1. CDR3 length equals 16 residues. Germline CDR1 and CDR2: MNHNS and SASEGT. The trim removed 7 bases at V and 6 bases at J, leaving 17 bases unmatched. The CDR3 protein is CASTIRQGERADGYTF. CDR3 in DNA: TGTGCCAGCACAATCCGACAGGGTGAAAGGGCGGATGGCTACACCTTC.

V and J are TRBV2 and TRBJ1-6; TRBD1 agrees at 7 bases. After removal of 10 bases from V and 9 bases from J, the junction contained 9 bases not matched to a gene. The CDR3 is 13 amino acids. Germline lookup yields CDR1 SNHLY and CDR2 FYNNEI. The CDR3 DNA sequence: TGTGCCACCGACAGGGTCTTACGTTCACCCCTCCACTTT. This translates into CATDRVLRSPLHF.

The chain employs TRBV6-2 or TRBV6-3 and TRBJ1-4; tentative D call: TRBD1 (5 bases). The CDR3 extends over 14 amino acids. Germline V gene data show CDR1 as MNHEY and CDR2 as SVGEGT. Trimming took 6 bases from V and 3 from J, leaving 11 bases between them. The CDR3 spells CASRTTVSNEKLFF. The DNA of the CDR3 is TGTGCCAGCAGAACGACAGTATCTAATGAAAAACTGTTTTTT.

The rearrangement links TRBV4-3 to TRBJ1-1; D gene unclear. The CDR3 runs 16 residues. Germline V gives CDR1 LGHNA, CDR2 YSLEER. Trimming took 0 bases from V and 2 from J, leaving 13 bases between them. The CDR3 coding sequence is TGCGCCAGCAGCCAAGATTTACAAAGCGGAAACACTGAAGCTTTCTTT. Protein product: CASSQDLQSGNTEAFF.

This chain links TRBV29-1 with TRBJ2-7; weak D call: TRBD1 (7 bases). This CDR3 is built from 12 residues. The germline V and J ends were trimmed by 5 bases and 4 bases, with 12 bases remaining between them. Germline V gene data show CDR1 as SQVTM and CDR2 as ANQGSEA. CDR3 in DNA: TGCAGCGTTAGGAGGGGGCAGTACGAGCAGTACTTC. This translates into CSVRRGQYEQYF.